The 13 T cell receptor beta chains listed next were all sequenced from one sample in a study of regulatory and conventional T cells in RAG deficiency. The table came from immunoSEQ multiplex PCR; TCRdb's copy has only in-frame clones and leaves some out. The sample shows under 7,500 clones, more than 75% of them seen only once. These data were also filed under a second study, of regulatory T cells. According to that study: Primers: 52 TRBV forward and 13 TRBJ reverse.

The specimen was CD8+ T cells sorted from blood. These receptors originate from a human donor in good health.

V usage is TRBV11-2 and J usage is TRBJ1-6; D possibly corresponds to TRBD1 (5 bases). This CDR3 contains 17 residues. Trimming removed 5 bases at V and 6 bases at J, with 20 bases between. Germline V gene data show CDR1 as SGHAT and CDR2 as FQNNGV. This CDR3 is CASSEWTDSGLNSPLHF. CDR3 nucleotide sequence: TGTGCCAGCAGCGAATGGACGGACTCGGGGCTTAATTCACCCCTCCACTTT.

This clone was seen once. The CDR3: CASAASYEQYF. CDR3 DNA: TGTGCCAGCGCCGCTAGCTACGAGCAGTACTTC. The V and J genes are TRBV6-8 and TRBJ2-7; no clear D. Germline CDR1 and CDR2: MNHGY and SAAAGT. This CDR3 has 11 residues. Trimming pared 8 bases from V and 3 bases from J, leaving 8 bases between.

This clone was seen a single time. The chain combines TRBV2 with TRBJ1-1; D gene uncertain. The CDR3 extends over 12 amino acids. Germline CDR1 is SNHLY and CDR2 is FYNNEI. V lost 6 bases and J 5 bases, leaving 10 bases between the germline ends. CDR3 protein: CASSQGGTEAFF. The CDR3 DNA sequence: TGTGCCAGCAGCCAAGGCGGGACTGAAGCTTTCTTT.

The chain carries TRBV6-5 and TRBJ2-3, with 8 bases that match TRBD1. The junction had 2 bases not matched to a gene; V was cut back by 4 bases and J by 5 bases. The CDR3 consists of 13 residues. From germline, CDR1 is MNHEY and CDR2 SVGAGI. CDR3 sequence: CASSSGGVDTQYF. The CDR3, as DNA: TGTGCCAGCAGTTCAGGGGGCGTAGATACGCAGTATTTT.

This chain connects TRBV5-1 to TRBJ2-2, with D perhaps matching TRBD2 (6 bases). Per germline, CDR1 SGHRS and CDR2 YFSETQ. CDR3 size: 14 residues. The germline V and J ends were trimmed by 2 bases and 7 bases, with 12 bases remaining between them. Here the CDR3 reads CASSFPGRHGELFF. DNA of the CDR3: TGCGCCAGCAGCTTTCCAGGGAGGCACGGGGAGCTGTTTTTT.

The chain couples TRBV5-8 to TRBJ2-5, with D perhaps matching TRBD2 (7 bases). The V gene's germline CDR1 is SGHTS and CDR2 YDEGEE. The ends were cut back, 1 base at V and 4 bases at J, with 11 bases in the middle. This CDR3 contains 14 residues. CDR3 in amino acids: CASSLRGGGETQYF. The CDR3 nucleotides read TGTGCCAGCAGCTTGAGGGGGGGCGGAGAGACCCAGTACTTC. Complete variable domain (other parts from reference TRBV5-8 and TRBJ2-5): EAGVTQSPTHLIKTRGQQATLRCSPISGHTSVYWYQQALGLGLQFLLWYDEGEERNRGNFPPRFSGRQFPNYSSELNVNALELEDSALYLCASSLRGGGETQYFGPGTRLLVL.

The chain recombines TRBV6-4 with TRBJ2-2; possible D gene TRBD2, 6 bases. Germline loops: CDR1 MRHNA, CDR2 SNTAGT. The CDR3 loop spans 16 amino acids. Trimming took off 0 bases at V and 3 bases at J, with 11 bases between the two ends. The CDR3 reads CASSDSRRGDTGELFF. DNA of the CDR3: TGTGCCAGCAGTGACTCGAGGAGGGGCGACACCGGGGAGCTGTTTTTT.

This clone was counted a few times. V and J are TRBV19 and TRBJ2-7, with D uncertain. This CDR3 spans 11 amino acids. CDR1 is LNHDA and CDR2 is SQIVND in the germline V gene (reference sequence). Trimming removed 6 bases at V and 2 bases at J, with 5 bases between. The CDR3 loop reads CASRSAYEQYF. CDR3 nucleotides: TGTGCCAGTAGGTCCGCCTACGAGCAGTACTTC.

The chain joins TRBV15 to TRBJ1-2, with 10 nucleotides matching TRBD1. CDR3 length equals 15 residues. Germline trimming cut 5 bases from V and 1 base from J; bases unmatched to any gene: 4. CDR1 and CDR2 (germline): LNHNV, YYDKDF (reference sequence). The CDR3 here is CATSWGQGNNYGYTF. CDR3 nucleotide sequence: TGTGCCACCAGCTGGGGACAGGGGAATAACTATGGCTACACCTTC.

V and J are TRBV19 and TRBJ1-1; D gene ambiguous. The germline V and J ends were trimmed by 9 bases and 2 bases, with 10 bases remaining between them. Germline V gives CDR1 LNHDA, CDR2 SQIVND (reference sequence). The length of the CDR3 is 12 residues. In nucleotides, the CDR3 is TGTGCCAGCAGCTGGGCAAACACTGAAGCTTTCTTT. This encodes CASSWANTEAFF.

J is TRBJ1-2 and V is TRBV6-5; D is uncertain. This CDR3 is 12 amino acids long. The germline V and J ends were trimmed by 5 bases and 3 bases, with 7 bases remaining between them. Germline V lookup: CDR1 MNHEY, CDR2 SVGAGI. CDR3 in DNA: TGTGCCAGCAGTCAGGACCACTATGGCTACACCTTC. This gives the protein CASSQDHYGYTF.

The rearrangement joins TRBV5-4 to TRBJ2-3; D unclear. V lost 0 bases, J lost 2 bases, and 7 bases lay in between. The length of the CDR3 is 14 residues. Germline V lookup: CDR1 SGHNT, CDR2 YYREEE (reference sequence). This CDR3 is CASSLEGNTDTQYF. As DNA, the CDR3 is TGTGCCAGCAGCTTGGAAGGGAACACAGATACGCAGTATTTT.

The chain employs TRBV7-6 and TRBJ1-2; D is undetermined. Trimming took off 6 bases at V and 4 bases at J, with 9 bases between the two ends. The CDR3 contains 12 residues. The V gene's germline CDR1 is SGHVS and CDR2 FNYEAQ. CDR3 DNA: TGTGCCAGCAGTCTTACCGGCTATGGCTACACCTTC. The encoded protein is CASSLTGYGYTF.